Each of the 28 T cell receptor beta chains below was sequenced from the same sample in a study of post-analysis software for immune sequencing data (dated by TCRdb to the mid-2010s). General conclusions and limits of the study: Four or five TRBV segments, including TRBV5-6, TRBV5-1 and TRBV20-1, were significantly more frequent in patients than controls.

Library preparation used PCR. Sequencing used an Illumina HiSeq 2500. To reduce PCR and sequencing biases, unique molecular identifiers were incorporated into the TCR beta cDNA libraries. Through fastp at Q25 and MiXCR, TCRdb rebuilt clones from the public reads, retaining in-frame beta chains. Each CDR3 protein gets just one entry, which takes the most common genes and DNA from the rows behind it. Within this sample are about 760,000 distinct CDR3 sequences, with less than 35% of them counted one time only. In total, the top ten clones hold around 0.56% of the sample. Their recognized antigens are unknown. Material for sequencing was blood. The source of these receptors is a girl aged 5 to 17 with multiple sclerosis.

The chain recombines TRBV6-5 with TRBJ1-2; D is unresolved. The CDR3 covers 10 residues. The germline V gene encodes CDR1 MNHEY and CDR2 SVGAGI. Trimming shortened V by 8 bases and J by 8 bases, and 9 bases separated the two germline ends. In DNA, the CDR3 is TGTGCCAGCGGGTACGGGGGCTACACCTTC. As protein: CASGYGGYTF.

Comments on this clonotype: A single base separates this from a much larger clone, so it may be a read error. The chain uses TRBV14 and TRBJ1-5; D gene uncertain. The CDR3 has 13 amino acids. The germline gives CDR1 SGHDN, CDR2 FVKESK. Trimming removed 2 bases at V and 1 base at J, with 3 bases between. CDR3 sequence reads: CASSQLSNQPQHF. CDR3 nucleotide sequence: TGTGCCAGCAGCCAATTGAGCAATCAGCCCCAGCATTTT.

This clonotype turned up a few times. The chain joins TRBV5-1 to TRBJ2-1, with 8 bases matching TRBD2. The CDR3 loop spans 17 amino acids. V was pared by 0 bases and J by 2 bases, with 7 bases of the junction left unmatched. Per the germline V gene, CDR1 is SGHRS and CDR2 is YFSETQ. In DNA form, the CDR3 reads TGCGCCAGCAGCTTGGTCTTTCAGGGACTAGCCTACAATGAGCAGTTCTTC. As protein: CASSLVFQGLAYNEQFF. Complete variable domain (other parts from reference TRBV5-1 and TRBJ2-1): KAGVTQTPRYLIKTRGQQVTLSCSPISGHRSVSWYQQTPGQGLQFLFEYFSETQRNKGNFPGRFSGRQFSNSRSEMNVSTLELGDSALYLCASSLVFQGLAYNEQFFGPGTRLTVL.

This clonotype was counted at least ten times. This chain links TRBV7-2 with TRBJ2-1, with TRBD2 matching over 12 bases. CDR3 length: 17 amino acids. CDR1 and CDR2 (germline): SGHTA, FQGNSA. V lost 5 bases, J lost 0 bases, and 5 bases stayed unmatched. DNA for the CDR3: TGTGCCAGCAGCCCAGGACTAGCGGGGAGCTCCTACAATGAGCAGTTCTTC. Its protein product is CASSPGLAGSSYNEQFF.

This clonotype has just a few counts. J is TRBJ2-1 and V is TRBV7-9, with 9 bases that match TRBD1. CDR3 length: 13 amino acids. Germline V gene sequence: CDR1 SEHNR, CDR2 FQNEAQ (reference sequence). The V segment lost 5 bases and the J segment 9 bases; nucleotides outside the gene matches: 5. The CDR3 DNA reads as TGTGCCAGCAGCGTGACAGGGGGGGGTGAGCAGTTCTTC. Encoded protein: CASSVTGGGEQFF.

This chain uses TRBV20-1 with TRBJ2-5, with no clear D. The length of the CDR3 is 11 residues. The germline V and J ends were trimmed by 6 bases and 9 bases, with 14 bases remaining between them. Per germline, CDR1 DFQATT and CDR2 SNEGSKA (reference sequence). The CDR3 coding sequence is TGCAGTGCCGGACCGACCGAGGCCCAGTACTTC. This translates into CSAGPTEAQYF.

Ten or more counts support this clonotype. The CDR3 region has the DNA TGTGCCAGCAGTTTAAAGGAGCGGACGCCCCAAGAGACCCAGTACTTC. It is translated as CASSLKERTPQETQYF. V usage is TRBV28 and J usage is TRBJ2-5; D perhaps matches TRBD2 (5 bases). CDR3 length: 16 amino acids. V was cut by 2 bases and J by 1 base, with 14 bases left in between. From germline, CDR1 is MDHEN and CDR2 SYDVKM.

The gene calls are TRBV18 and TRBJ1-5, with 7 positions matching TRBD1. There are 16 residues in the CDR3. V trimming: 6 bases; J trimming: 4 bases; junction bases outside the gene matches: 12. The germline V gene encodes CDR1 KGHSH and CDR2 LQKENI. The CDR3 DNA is TGTGCCAGCTCCCACAGACAGGGCAGTCGGAATCAGCCCCAGCATTTT. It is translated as CASSHRQGSRNQPQHF.

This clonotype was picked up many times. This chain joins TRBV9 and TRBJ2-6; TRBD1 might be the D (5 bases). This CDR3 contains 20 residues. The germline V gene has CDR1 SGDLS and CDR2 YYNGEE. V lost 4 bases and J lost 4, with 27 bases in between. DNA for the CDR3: TGTGCCAGCAGCCTTACGACTTCAGGGAACCACCTGGGGGGGGCCAACGTCCTGACTTTC. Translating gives CASSLTTSGNHLGGANVLTF.

DNA for the CDR3: TGCGCCAGCAGCGGGCCCCCCGGGGGCTCCTACAATGAGCAGTTCTTC. This encodes CASSGPPGGSYNEQFF. This chain links TRBV5-1 with TRBJ2-1; TRBD2 might be the D (6 bases). The germline V gene has CDR1 SGHRS and CDR2 YFSETQ. The CDR3 spans 16 residues. Between the trimmed V and J ends, which lost 4 bases and 0 bases, there was a span of 14 bases.

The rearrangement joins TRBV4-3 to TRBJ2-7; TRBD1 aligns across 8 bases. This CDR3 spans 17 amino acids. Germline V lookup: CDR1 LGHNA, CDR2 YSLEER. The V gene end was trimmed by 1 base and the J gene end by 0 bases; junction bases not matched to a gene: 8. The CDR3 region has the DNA TGCGCCAGCAGCCAAGGTCTCCGGGACAGGAGCTCCTACGAGCAGTACTTC. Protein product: CASSQGLRDRSSYEQYF.

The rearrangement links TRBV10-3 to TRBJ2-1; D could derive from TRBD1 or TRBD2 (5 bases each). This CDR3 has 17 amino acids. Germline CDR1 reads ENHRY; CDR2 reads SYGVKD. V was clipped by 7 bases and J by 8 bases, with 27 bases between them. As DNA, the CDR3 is TGTGCCATCATGGGGACCGTCCTGGGAGCAACCCCCCATGAGCAGTTCTTC. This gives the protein CAIMGTVLGATPHEQFF.

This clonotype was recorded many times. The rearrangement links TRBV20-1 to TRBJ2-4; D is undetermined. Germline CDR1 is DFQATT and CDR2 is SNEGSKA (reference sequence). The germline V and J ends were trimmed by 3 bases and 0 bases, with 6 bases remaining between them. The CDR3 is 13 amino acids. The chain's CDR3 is CSASALAKNIQYF. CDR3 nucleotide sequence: TGCAGTGCTAGTGCTCTAGCCAAAAACATTCAGTACTTC.

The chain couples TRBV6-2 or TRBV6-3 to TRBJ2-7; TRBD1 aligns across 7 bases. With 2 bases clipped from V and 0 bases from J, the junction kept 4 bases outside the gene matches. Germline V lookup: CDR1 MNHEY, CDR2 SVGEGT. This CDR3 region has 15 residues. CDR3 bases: TGTGCCAGCAGTTACCTGGCAGGGGGCTCCTACGAGCAGTACTTC. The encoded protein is CASSYLAGGSYEQYF.

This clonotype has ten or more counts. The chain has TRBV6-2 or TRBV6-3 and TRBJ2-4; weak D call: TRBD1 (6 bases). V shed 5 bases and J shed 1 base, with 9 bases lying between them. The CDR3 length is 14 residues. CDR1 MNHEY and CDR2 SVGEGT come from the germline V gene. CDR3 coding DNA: TGTGCCAGCAGTCAGGGGTCGGCCAAAAACATTCAGTACTTC. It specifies CASSQGSAKNIQYF.

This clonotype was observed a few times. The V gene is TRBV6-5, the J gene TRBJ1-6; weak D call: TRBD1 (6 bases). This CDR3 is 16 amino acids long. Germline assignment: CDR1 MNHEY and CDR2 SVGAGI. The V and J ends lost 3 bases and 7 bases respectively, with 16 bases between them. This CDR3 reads CASSYGQGSGNSPLHF. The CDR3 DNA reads TGTGCCAGCAGTTATGGCCAGGGGTCGGGGAATTCACCCCTCCACTTT.

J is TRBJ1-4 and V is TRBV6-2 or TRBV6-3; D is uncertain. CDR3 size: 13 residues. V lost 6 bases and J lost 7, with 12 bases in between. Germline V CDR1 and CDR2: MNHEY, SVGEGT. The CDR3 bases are TGTGCCAGCAGCAGCGTAGCCCGTGAAAAACTGTTTTTT. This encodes CASSSVAREKLFF.

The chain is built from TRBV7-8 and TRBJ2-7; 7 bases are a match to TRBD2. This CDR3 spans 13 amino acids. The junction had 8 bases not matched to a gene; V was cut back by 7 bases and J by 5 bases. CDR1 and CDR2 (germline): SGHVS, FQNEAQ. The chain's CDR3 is CASNPGGYNEQYF. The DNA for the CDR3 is TGTGCCAGCAACCCGGGGGGTTACAACGAGCAGTACTTC. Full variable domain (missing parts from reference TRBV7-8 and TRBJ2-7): GAGVSQSPRYKVAKRGQDVALRCDPISGHVSLFWYQQALGQGPEFLTYFQNEAQLDKSGLPSDRFFAERPEGSVSTLKIQRTQQEDSAVYLCASNPGGYNEQYFGPGTRLTVT.

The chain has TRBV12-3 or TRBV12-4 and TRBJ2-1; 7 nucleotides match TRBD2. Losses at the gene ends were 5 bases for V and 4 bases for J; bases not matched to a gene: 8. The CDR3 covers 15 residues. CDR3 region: CASSPSSGAYNEQFF. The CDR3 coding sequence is TGTGCCAGCAGTCCTTCTAGCGGCGCTTACAATGAGCAGTTCTTC.

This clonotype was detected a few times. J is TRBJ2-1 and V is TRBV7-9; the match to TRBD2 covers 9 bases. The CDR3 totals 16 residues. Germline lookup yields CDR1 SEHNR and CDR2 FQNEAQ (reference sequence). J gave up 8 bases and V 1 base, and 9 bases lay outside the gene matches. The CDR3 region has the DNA TGTGCCAGCAGCTTAGATCGCGGGGGGGCTAGGTATGAGCAGTTCTTC. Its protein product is CASSLDRGGARYEQFF.

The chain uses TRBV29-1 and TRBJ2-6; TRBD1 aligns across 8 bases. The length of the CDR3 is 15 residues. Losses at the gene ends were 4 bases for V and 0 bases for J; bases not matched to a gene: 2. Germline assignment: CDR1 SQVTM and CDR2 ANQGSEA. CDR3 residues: CSVGQGPSGANVLTF. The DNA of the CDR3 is TGCAGCGTTGGACAGGGGCCCTCTGGGGCCAACGTCCTGACTTTC.

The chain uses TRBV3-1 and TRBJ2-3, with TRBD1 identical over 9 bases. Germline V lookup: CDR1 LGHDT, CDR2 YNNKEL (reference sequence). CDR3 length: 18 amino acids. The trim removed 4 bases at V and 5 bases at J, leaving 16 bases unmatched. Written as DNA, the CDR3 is TGTGCCAGCAGCCGAACCGGGACAGGGCACGGGAGAGTAGATACGCAGTATTTT. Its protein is CASSRTGTGHGRVDTQYF.

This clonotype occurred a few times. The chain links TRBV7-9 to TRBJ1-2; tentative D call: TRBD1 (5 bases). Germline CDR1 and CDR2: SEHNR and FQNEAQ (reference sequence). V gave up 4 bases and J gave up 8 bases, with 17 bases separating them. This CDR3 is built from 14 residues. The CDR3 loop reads CASSSGTGVGGYTF. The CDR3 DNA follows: TGTGCCAGCAGCTCTGGGACTGGAGTAGGCGGCTACACCTTC.

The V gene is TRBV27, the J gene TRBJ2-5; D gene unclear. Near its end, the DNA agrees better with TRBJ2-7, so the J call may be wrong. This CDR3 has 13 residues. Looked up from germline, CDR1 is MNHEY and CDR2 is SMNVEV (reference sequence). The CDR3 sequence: CASSPFKGYEQYF. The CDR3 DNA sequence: TGTGCCAGCAGCCCCTTTAAGGGCTACGAGCAGTACTTC.

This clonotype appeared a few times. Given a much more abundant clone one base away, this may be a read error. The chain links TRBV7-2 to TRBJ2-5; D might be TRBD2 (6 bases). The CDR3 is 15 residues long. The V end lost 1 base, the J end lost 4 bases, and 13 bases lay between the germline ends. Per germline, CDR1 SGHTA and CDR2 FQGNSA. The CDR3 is CASSLVDMGGETQYF. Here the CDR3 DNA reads TGTGCCAGCAGCTTAGTGGATATGGGGGGAGAGACCCAGTACTTC.

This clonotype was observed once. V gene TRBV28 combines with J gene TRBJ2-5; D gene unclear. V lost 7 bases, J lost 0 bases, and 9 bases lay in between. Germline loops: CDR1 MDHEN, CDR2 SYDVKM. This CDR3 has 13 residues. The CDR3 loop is CASTNGDQETQYF. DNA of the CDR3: TGTGCCAGCACCAACGGCGACCAAGAGACCCAGTACTTC.

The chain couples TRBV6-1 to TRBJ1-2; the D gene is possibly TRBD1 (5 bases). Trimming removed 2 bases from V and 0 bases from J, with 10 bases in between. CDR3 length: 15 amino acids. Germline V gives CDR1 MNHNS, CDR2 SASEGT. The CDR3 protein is CASSERGQANYGYTF. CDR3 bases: TGTGCCAGCAGTGAAAGAGGACAAGCTAACTATGGCTACACCTTC.

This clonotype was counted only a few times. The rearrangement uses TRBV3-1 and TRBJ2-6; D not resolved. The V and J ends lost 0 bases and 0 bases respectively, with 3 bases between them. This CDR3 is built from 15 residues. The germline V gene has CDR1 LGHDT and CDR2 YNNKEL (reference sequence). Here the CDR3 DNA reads TGTGCCAGCAGCCAAGATCACTCTGGGGCCAACGTCCTGACTTTC. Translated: CASSQDHSGANVLTF. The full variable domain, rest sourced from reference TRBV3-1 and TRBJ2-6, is DTAVSQTPKYLVTQMGNDKSIKCEQNLGHDTMYWYKQDSKKFLKIMFSYNNKELIINETVPNRFSPKSPDKAHLNLHINSLELGDSAVYFCASSQDHSGANVLTFGAGSRLTVL.